Shown below are 24 T cell receptor beta chains from a single sample sequenced in a study of control samples from healthy donors and cancer patients. Profiling relied on immunoSEQ multiplex PCR, and the TCRdb table lists in-frame clones only, not all of them. The profile covers 110,000 to 150,000 clones, with 75% to 90% appearing a single time and around 4.6% taken by the ten largest. Input material: blood. The receptors stem from a man under 40 in good health.

V gene TRBV5-6 combines with J gene TRBJ2-4, with D possibly being TRBD1 or TRBD2 (5 bases each). Trimming took 4 bases from V and 3 from J, leaving 8 bases between them. Per germline, CDR1 SGHDT and CDR2 YYEEEE. The CDR3 runs 13 residues. The CDR3 DNA reads TGTGCCAGCAGCCGGGACCTCAAAAACATTCAGTACTTC. This translates into CASSRDLKNIQYF. Using reference TRBV5-6 and TRBJ2-4 for the parts outside the CDR3, the full variable domain is DAGVTQSPTHLIKTRGQQVTLRCSPKSGHDTVSWYQQALGQGPQFIFQYYEEEERQRGNFPDRFSGHQFPNYSSELNVNALLLGDSALYLCASSRDLKNIQYFGAGTRLSVL.

The rearrangement joins TRBV9 to TRBJ2-2; TRBD1 might be the D (6 bases). The length of the CDR3 is 15 residues. The V end was cut by 4 bases, the J end by 0 bases, with 10 bases between. CDR1 is SGDLS and CDR2 is YYNGEE in the germline V gene. The CDR3 spells CASSSRTANTGELFF. Here the CDR3 DNA reads TGTGCCAGCAGCTCAAGGACAGCGAACACCGGGGAGCTGTTTTTT.

The rearrangement uses TRBV2 and TRBJ2-5, with 11 bases that match TRBD2. The germline V gene has CDR1 SNHLY and CDR2 FYNNEI. J lost 5 bases, V lost 9 bases, and 8 bases had no gene match. The CDR3 covers 14 residues. The chain's CDR3 is CARTTSGVRETQYF. CDR3 coding DNA: TGTGCCAGGACGACTAGCGGGGTGCGTGAGACCCAGTACTTC.

The chain uses TRBV5-4 and TRBJ2-5; 9 bases map to TRBD2. The germline gives CDR1 SGHNT, CDR2 YYREEE (reference sequence). V lost 5 bases, J lost 5 bases, and 7 bases stayed unmatched. The CDR3 is made up of 14 amino acids. Written as DNA, the CDR3 is TGTGCCAGCAGGATTAGCGGGGGAGGTGAGACCCAGTACTTC. This codes for CASRISGGGETQYF.

The V gene is TRBV7-3, the J gene TRBJ2-6; D not certain. The germline V gene has CDR1 SGHTA and CDR2 FQGTGA. V dropped 2 bases and J dropped 0 bases, with 14 bases sitting between them. The CDR3 is made up of 18 amino acids. The chain's CDR3 is CASSLGQARISGANVLTF. The CDR3 DNA reads TGTGCCAGCAGCTTAGGCCAGGCCCGTATCTCTGGGGCCAACGTCCTGACTTTC. The full variable domain, its missing parts supplied by reference TRBV7-3 and TRBJ2-6, is GAGVSQTPSNKVTEKGKYVELRCDPISGHTALYWYRQSLGQGPEFLIYFQGTGAADDSGLPNDRFFAVRPEGSVSTLKIQRTERGDSAVYLCASSLGQARISGANVLTFGAGSRLTVL.

The CDR3 nucleotides are TGTGCCAGCTCACCCGGGACTAGATCAGATACGCAGTATTTT. Translated, it gives CASSPGTRSDTQYF. The chain uses TRBV18 and TRBJ2-3, with 8 bases that match TRBD2. After removal of 3 bases from V and 4 bases from J, the junction contained 3 bases not matched to a gene. Looked up from germline, CDR1 is KGHSH and CDR2 is LQKENI. The CDR3 extends over 14 amino acids.

V usage is TRBV7-9 and J usage is TRBJ2-7, with TRBD2 identical over 8 bases. Looked up from germline, CDR1 is SEHNR and CDR2 is FQNEAQ (reference sequence). Unmatched junction bases numbered 6, after V lost 3 bases and J lost 2 bases. CDR3 length equals 15 residues. The CDR3 nucleotides read TGTGCCAGCAGCTTGGGGACTAGAGATCCCTACGAGCAGTACTTC. Encoded protein: CASSLGTRDPYEQYF.

The V and J genes are TRBV19 and TRBJ2-2; no definite D call. The CDR3 sequence is 17 residues long. Germline lookup yields CDR1 LNHDA and CDR2 SQIVND (reference sequence). V shed 0 bases and J shed 2 bases, with 13 bases lying between them. The CDR3 coding sequence is TGTGCCAGTAGTATAGATCCAGAAACAGAAAACACCGGGGAGCTGTTTTTT. Translating gives CASSIDPETENTGELFF.

The V call is TRBV2, the J call TRBJ1-5; 8 positions match TRBD1. From germline, CDR1 is SNHLY and CDR2 FYNNEI. After removal of 3 bases from V and 3 bases from J, the junction contained 10 bases not matched to a gene. The CDR3 has 17 residues. Written as DNA, the CDR3 is TGTGCCAGCAGTGATGGTTTCGGACAGGGACCCAATCAGCCCCAGCATTTT. This codes for CASSDGFGQGPNQPQHF.

The chain is built from TRBV14 and TRBJ1-2; D is ambiguous. The CDR3 sequence is 12 residues long. V lost 1 base to trimming and J lost 8 bases, with 8 bases between them. Germline-derived CDR1 and CDR2 are SGHDN and FVKESK. CDR3: CASSQANSGYTF. The DNA for the CDR3 is TGTGCCAGCAGCCAAGCTAACAGCGGCTACACCTTC.

This clone was observed once. The rearrangement uses TRBV24-1 and TRBJ2-5; no firm D call. The V gene lost 0 bases and the J gene lost 5 bases, with 21 bases spanning the gap. CDR1 is KGHDR, CDR2 SFDVKD, per germline. The CDR3 is made up of 18 amino acids. CDR3 sequence (DNA): TGTGCCACCAGTGATTTGGTATTCAAGGACGTATGGGTCGAGACCCAGTACTTC. Protein sequence: CATSDLVFKDVWVETQYF.

The chain recombines TRBV4-1 with TRBJ2-3; 10 nucleotides align to TRBD2. The CDR3 totals 19 residues. CDR1 and CDR2 (germline): MGHRA, YSYEKL. V was pared by 0 bases and J by 0 bases, with 9 bases of the junction left unmatched. CDR3 sequence reads: CASSQDVPSGGASTDTQYF. The DNA of the CDR3 is TGCGCCAGCAGCCAAGATGTGCCCAGCGGGGGGGCTAGCACAGATACGCAGTATTTT.

The V gene is TRBV6-1, the J gene TRBJ2-5; perhaps TRBD2 as D (6 bases). This CDR3 region has 14 residues. The germline V and J ends were trimmed by 5 bases and 5 bases, with 15 bases remaining between them. Per the germline V gene, CDR1 is MNHNS and CDR2 is SASEGT. The CDR3 loop is CASSKIDSGETQYF. The CDR3 nucleotides are TGTGCCAGCAGTAAAATCGACAGCGGGGAGACCCAGTACTTC.

This clone came up once. CDR3 loop: CASRAGLYGYTF. In DNA form, the CDR3 reads TGTGCCAGCAGGGCTGGCTTATATGGCTACACCTTC. V and J are TRBV6-5 and TRBJ1-2; D unresolved. The germline V gene encodes CDR1 MNHEY and CDR2 SVGAGI. The V end was cut by 6 bases, the J end by 5 bases, with 10 bases between. The CDR3 has 12 amino acids.

The V gene is TRBV5-5, the J gene TRBJ2-5; 7 bases align to TRBD1. CDR3 size: 14 residues. The J segment lost 2 bases and the V segment lost 1 base, leaving 2 bases of the junction unmatched. Germline V gene lookup returns CDR1 SGHKS and CDR2 YYEKEE (reference sequence). DNA of the CDR3: TGTGCCAGCAGCTTGATGGGACAGCAAGAGACCCAGTACTTC. Residues: CASSLMGQQETQYF.

This chain links TRBV2 with TRBJ2-2; 8 bases map to TRBD2. Losses at the gene ends were 4 bases for V and 5 bases for J; bases not matched to a gene: 0. CDR3 size: 13 residues. Looked up from germline, CDR1 is SNHLY and CDR2 is FYNNEI. CDR3 in amino acids: CASSAGGTGELFF. The CDR3 DNA follows: TGTGCCAGCAGTGCGGGGGGGACCGGGGAGCTGTTTTTT.

The chain joins TRBV5-1 to TRBJ2-3, with 7 nucleotides matching TRBD1. J gave up 4 bases and V 3 bases, and 5 bases lay outside the gene matches. Germline CDR1 SGHRS, CDR2 YFSETQ. This CDR3 is 14 amino acids long. Here the CDR3 DNA reads TGCGCCAGCAGCTACGACAGGGACCCAGATACGCAGTATTTT. It yields the protein CASSYDRDPDTQYF. Full variable domain (missing parts from reference TRBV5-1 and TRBJ2-3): KAGVTQTPRYLIKTRGQQVTLSCSPISGHRSVSWYQQTPGQGLQFLFEYFSETQRNKGNFPGRFSGRQFSNSRSEMNVSTLELGDSALYLCASSYDRDPDTQYFGPGTRLTVL.

V gene TRBV10-3 combines with J gene TRBJ2-3; 7 positions match TRBD1. Germline values: CDR1 ENHRY, CDR2 SYGVKD. This CDR3 contains 16 residues. Unmatched junction bases numbered 9, after V lost 4 bases and J lost 2 bases. This CDR3 reads CAISGTGVGSTDTQYF. In nucleotides, the CDR3 is TGTGCCATCAGTGGAACAGGGGTGGGATCCACAGATACGCAGTATTTT.

This chain links TRBV11-2 with TRBJ2-7, with 7 bases identical to TRBD1. Germline values: CDR1 SGHAT, CDR2 FQNNGV. This CDR3 has 12 amino acids. The ends lost 1 base at V and 10 bases at J; junction bases unmatched: 4. CDR3 DNA: TGTGCCAGCAGCTTAGGACAGGGCCCTCAGTACTTC. Residues: CASSLGQGPQYF.

This sequence joins TRBV4-3 and TRBJ2-3; TRBD2 aligns across 10 bases. The CDR3 is 17 residues long. Germline V gives CDR1 LGHNA, CDR2 YSLEER. Germline trimming cut 0 bases from V and 4 bases from J; bases unmatched to any gene: 7. The CDR3 DNA sequence: TGCGCCAGCAGCCAAGATATACTAGCGGGGAGGCCAGATACGCAGTATTTT. Translation: CASSQDILAGRPDTQYF.

In its sample, this clone was seen once. The V call is TRBV5-4, the J call TRBJ1-4; tentative D call: TRBD1 (6 bases). Germline V gene sequence: CDR1 SGHNT, CDR2 YYREEE (reference sequence). The length of the CDR3 is 15 residues. Trimming pared 0 bases from V and 5 bases from J, leaving 11 bases between. The CDR3, as DNA: TGTGCCAGCAGCTTGGGCTACAGGGACAATGAAAAACTGTTTTTT. This gives the protein CASSLGYRDNEKLFF.

This clone was detected only once. V and J are TRBV2 and TRBJ1-3; D not resolved. V dropped 3 bases and J dropped 0 bases, with 12 bases sitting between them. The CDR3 has 16 residues. Germline CDR1 is SNHLY and CDR2 is FYNNEI. CDR3 DNA sequence: TGTGCCAGCAGTGATATTTTGACCAACTCTGGAAACACCATATATTTT. This translates into CASSDILTNSGNTIYF. Full variable domain (missing parts from reference TRBV2 and TRBJ1-3): EPEVTQTPSHQVTQMGQEVILRCVPISNHLYFYWYRQILGQKVEFLVSFYNNEISEKSEIFDDQFSVERPDGSNFTLKIRSTKLEDSAMYFCASSDILTNSGNTIYFGEGSWLTVV.

V is TRBV21-1 and J is TRBJ2-3; the DNA was not compared with TRBD2, the D call given in the table. TRBV21-1 is marked as a pseudogene. The CDR3 has 15 amino acids. CDR3 sequence reads: CASSISGEGTDTQYF. For the CDR3, the DNA is TGTGCCAGCAGCATAAGCGGGGAGGGCACAGATACGCAGTATTTT.

V and J are TRBV19 and TRBJ2-4; D gene unclear. Germline-derived CDR1 and CDR2 are LNHDA and SQIVND (reference sequence). CDR3 length equals 12 residues. The germline V and J ends were trimmed by 3 bases and 8 bases, with 8 bases remaining between them. As DNA, the CDR3 is TGTGCCAGTAGTATTAAGGGTGACATTCAGTACTTC. Its translation is CASSIKGDIQYF.